Listed here are 25 T cell receptor beta chains from one sample, sequenced in a study of blood T cells in healthy people across ages. The authors ran a second PCR of 7 to 11 cycles using a sample-barcoded 5' primer and a J-beta primer mix. TCRdb reprocessed the 5' RACE reads via MiXCR and lists one record per CDR3 protein. The table has approximately 1.5 million distinct CDR3 sequences, roughly two fifths seen once. The sequenced sample consisted of blood. These receptors originate from a woman aged 18-29 years in good health.

The chain couples TRBV6-6 to TRBJ2-1; 8 bases match TRBD1. This CDR3 is 14 amino acids long. J was trimmed by 12 bases and V by 10 bases; bases with no gene match: 17. The germline V gene encodes CDR1 MNHNY and CDR2 SVGAGI (reference sequence). The CDR3 sequence: CATSKDRDFRVQFF. The CDR3 DNA is TGTGCCACGTCAAAGGACAGGGATTTTCGGGTGCAGTTCTTC.

The sample holds a few counts of this clonotype. The CDR3 protein is CASSQDLLAGVNEQFF. Here the CDR3 DNA reads TGTGCCAGCAGCCAAGATCTGCTAGCGGGTGTTAATGAGCAGTTCTTC. This chain uses TRBV3-1 with TRBJ2-1, with TRBD2 matching over 8 bases. The CDR3 runs 16 residues. With V trimmed by 0 bases and J by 7 bases, 8 bases remained unmatched. The germline V gene encodes CDR1 LGHDT and CDR2 YNNKEL (reference sequence).

The genes are TRBV11-2 and TRBJ2-1; no clear D gene. The CDR3 runs 12 residues. With 10 bases removed from V and 4 bases from J, the gap between germline ends came to 11 bases. Germline V gene data show CDR1 as SGHAT and CDR2 as FQNNGV. CDR3 in amino acids: CAIKLLYNEQFF. The CDR3 DNA follows: TGTGCCATCAAGCTTCTTTACAATGAGCAGTTCTTC.

The chain employs TRBV10-3 and TRBJ2-1; D remains unclear. The J call is in doubt because the DNA end fits TRBJ2-7 better. In germline, CDR1 is ENHRY, CDR2 SYGVKD. CDR3 length: 15 residues. Here the CDR3 reads CAISVVRSSYNEQYF. Written as DNA, the CDR3 is TGTGCCATCAGTGTCGTTAGGAGCTCCTACAATGAGCAGTACTTC.

The J gene is TRBJ2-7, the V gene TRBV29-1; TRBD1 agrees at 10 bases. This CDR3 is 12 amino acids long. The germline gives CDR1 SQVTM, CDR2 ANQGSEA. The trim removed 7 bases at V and 6 bases at J, leaving 6 bases unmatched. The chain's CDR3 is CSARRTGGEQYF. The CDR3 nucleotides are TGCAGCGCTCGGCGGACAGGGGGCGAGCAGTACTTC.

This clonotype has a handful of counts. The chain recombines TRBV4-2 with TRBJ2-3; D is unclear. Germline loops: CDR1 LGHNA, CDR2 YNFKEQ. V lost 1 base and J 8 bases, leaving 13 bases between the germline ends. CDR3 length: 14 amino acids. The CDR3 reads CASSQGAEPTTQYF. The DNA for the CDR3 is TGTGCCAGCAGCCAAGGGGCAGAGCCCACTACGCAGTATTTT.

The sample holds a few counts of this clonotype. The V and J genes are TRBV7-8 and TRBJ2-1; no definite D call. The tail of the sequence fits TRBJ2-7 better, so the J call may be wrong. Germline V gene sequence: CDR1 SGHVS, CDR2 FQNEAQ. There are 16 residues in the CDR3. CDR3 sequence reads: CASSSLEAVDYNEQYF. In DNA, the CDR3 is TGTGCCAGCAGCTCTCTTGAGGCCGTGGATTACAATGAGCAGTACTTC.

As for this clonotype: The junction differs from germline at one of its ends, possibly a read error. The chain links TRBV27 to TRBJ2-5; no clear D. Germline V gives CDR1 MNHEY, CDR2 SMNVEV (reference sequence). CDR3 length: 14 residues. CDR3 protein: CASSQAGFQKTQYF. CDR3 in DNA: TGTGCCAGCAGTCAGGCCGGTTTCCAAAAGACCCAGTACTTC.

V is TRBV5-1 and J is TRBJ1-6; no clear D gene. Deletions cut 0 bases from V and 10 bases from J, with 8 bases between. Germline V gene lookup returns CDR1 SGHRS and CDR2 YFSETQ. The CDR3 spans 13 residues. The CDR3 nucleotides read TGCGCCAGCAGCTTGGAAAGTCGATCACCCCTCCACTTT. This codes for CASSLESRSPLHF. The full variable domain, in which reference TRBV5-1 and TRBJ1-6 provide the parts outside the CDR3, is KAGVTQTPRYLIKTRGQQVTLSCSPISGHRSVSWYQQTPGQGLQFLFEYFSETQRNKGNFPGRFSGRQFSNSRSEMNVSTLELGDSALYLCASSLESRSPLHFGNGTRLTVT.

CDR3 sequence: CASSVSGPSGANVLTF. For the CDR3, the DNA is TGTGCCAGCAGCGTGTCGGGCCCCTCTGGGGCCAACGTCCTGACTTTC. The J gene is TRBJ2-6, the V gene TRBV3-1; no definite D call. The germline V and J ends were trimmed by 5 bases and 0 bases, with 11 bases remaining between them. CDR3 length equals 16 residues. Germline lookup yields CDR1 LGHDT and CDR2 YNNKEL (reference sequence).

The chain carries TRBV28 and TRBJ2-5, with TRBD1 identical over 8 bases. The CDR3 length is 16 residues. The junction had 13 bases not matched to a gene; V was cut back by 5 bases and J by 5 bases. Looked up from germline, CDR1 is MDHEN and CDR2 is SYDVKM. DNA of the CDR3: TGTGCCAGCAGTCCTCGGACAGGGCGGGTCAGGGAGACCCAGTACTTC. This gives the protein CASSPRTGRVRETQYF. The variable domain in full, with the rest retrieved from reference TRBV28 and TRBJ2-5, is DVKVTQSSRYLVKRTGEKVFLECVQDMDHENMFWYRQDPGLGLRLIYFSYDVKMKEKGDIPEGYSVSREKKERFSLILESASTNQTSMYLCASSPRTGRVRETQYFGPGTRLLVL.

The chain couples TRBV2 to TRBJ1-2; TRBD1 aligns across 9 bases. V gave up 6 bases and J gave up 7 bases; unmatched junction bases: 9. The CDR3 runs to 14 residues. CDR1 and CDR2 from the germline V gene are SNHLY and FYNNEI. CDR3 in amino acids: CASSRQGGPLGYTF. DNA of the CDR3: TGTGCCAGCAGCAGACAGGGGGGCCCACTTGGCTACACCTTC.

This chain connects TRBV20-1 to TRBJ2-3; TRBD2 is a possible D gene (6 bases). CDR3 length: 13 amino acids. V was shortened by 8 bases and J by 6 bases, with 18 bases between the two germline ends. CDR1 DFQATT and CDR2 SNEGSKA come from the germline V gene (reference sequence). The CDR3, as DNA: TGCAGTACCACGGGACTCCTGGCGGATACGCAGTATTTT. It specifies CSTTGLLADTQYF.

The chain employs TRBV5-1 and TRBJ2-5; D gene unclear. The CDR3 has 15 amino acids. Trimming removed 2 bases at V and 11 bases at J, with 22 bases between. Germline lookup yields CDR1 SGHRS and CDR2 YFSETQ. In DNA form, the CDR3 reads TGCGCCAGCAGCTTTTCCCGTACGCACTACAATGAGCAGTACTTC. Translated, it gives CASSFSRTHYNEQYF.

This clonotype has more than one count but fewer than ten. The chain carries TRBV7-3 and TRBJ2-1; a weak D match, TRBD2 (5 bases). V was trimmed by 0 bases and J by 10 bases, leaving 13 bases between them. The germline V gene encodes CDR1 SGHTA and CDR2 FQGTGA. The CDR3 length is 14 residues. CDR3 DNA sequence: TGTGCCAGCAGCTTAACGATAGGGAGTGGGGAGCAGTTCTTC. It codes for CASSLTIGSGEQFF.

The chain has TRBV6-2 or TRBV6-3 and TRBJ1-1; D is unresolved. With 1 base removed from V and 8 bases from J, the gap between germline ends came to 11 bases. Germline V gene lookup returns CDR1 MNHEY and CDR2 SVGEGT. There are 13 residues in the CDR3. The CDR3 sequence: CASSYFYPGEAFF. CDR3 nucleotide sequence: TGTGCCAGCAGTTACTTCTACCCTGGCGAAGCTTTCTTT.

In DNA, the CDR3 is TGTGCCAGCAGCCCCCATCGGGGGCAGAACACCGGGGAGCTGTTTTTT. This translates into CASSPHRGQNTGELFF. The chain uses TRBV9 and TRBJ2-2; D assignment may be TRBD1 or TRBD2 (6 bases each). Germline assignment: CDR1 SGDLS and CDR2 YYNGEE. The CDR3 runs to 16 residues. Trimming removed 4 bases from V and 1 base from J, with 14 bases in between.

The chain carries TRBV7-9 and TRBJ2-1; TRBD2 might be the D (6 bases). The V end was cut by 5 bases, the J end by 8 bases, with 13 bases between. Germline loops: CDR1 SEHNR, CDR2 FQNEAQ (reference sequence). The CDR3 consists of 13 residues. CDR3: CASSVIGGDEQFF. The CDR3 DNA sequence: TGTGCCAGCAGCGTAATAGGAGGGGATGAGCAGTTCTTC.

Turning to this clonotype: The germline gene is not matched at one end of the junction; a read error may be the cause. The rearrangement uses TRBV7-9 and TRBJ1-1; D gene unclear. Germline V gene data show CDR1 as SEHNR and CDR2 as FQNEAQ (reference sequence). The CDR3 runs 10 residues. CDR3 nucleotide sequence: TGTTCCAGCAGCTTTACTGAAGCTTTCTTT. This encodes CSSSFTEAFF.

The chain is built from TRBV20-1 and TRBJ2-7; D could derive from TRBD1 or TRBD2 (5 bases each). The V gene lost 3 bases and the J gene lost 2 bases, with 11 bases spanning the gap. Germline V gene data show CDR1 as DFQATT and CDR2 as SNEGSKA (reference sequence). The CDR3 is 13 residues long. The CDR3 loop is CSARWDGAYEQYF. In DNA, the CDR3 is TGCAGTGCTAGGTGGGACGGAGCCTACGAGCAGTACTTC.

This rearrangement joins TRBV10-3 to TRBJ2-2; 10 nucleotides match TRBD2. Trimming cost V 7 bases and J 4 bases; bases outside gene matches: 3. The CDR3 is 14 residues long. Germline loops: CDR1 ENHRY, CDR2 SYGVKD. The CDR3 DNA reads TGTGCCATCAAGCTAGCGGGGGCCACCGGGGAGCTGTTTTTT. It specifies CAIKLAGATGELFF.

This rearrangement joins TRBV29-1 to TRBJ1-2, with D perhaps TRBD1 (5 bases). CDR3 length: 12 residues. Germline V CDR1 and CDR2: SQVTM, ANQGSEA. V lost 8 bases and J 8 bases, leaving 18 bases between the germline ends. The CDR3 reads CSILDSGSGYTF. The CDR3 region has the DNA TGCAGCATCTTAGACAGCGGGAGCGGCTACACCTTC.

This clonotype was detected ten times or more. The chain couples TRBV10-3 to TRBJ2-1, with TRBD2 matching 11 bases. The trim removed 8 bases at V and 0 bases at J, leaving 6 bases unmatched. Germline-derived CDR1 and CDR2 are ENHRY and SYGVKD. The CDR3 sequence is 16 residues long. The CDR3, as DNA: TGTGCCATCGGCCTTGGACTAGCGGGCTCCTACAATGAGCAGTTCTTC. Translation: CAIGLGLAGSYNEQFF.

About this clonotype: At one of its ends the junction is not consistent with the germline gene, which may arise from a read error. V usage is TRBV18 and J usage is TRBJ1-1, with TRBD1 as a possible D gene (6 bases). CDR3 size: 13 residues. Germline V gene lookup returns CDR1 KGHSH and CDR2 LQKENI. In DNA, the CDR3 is TGTGCCAGCCCACCGGACAGGAACACTGAAGCTTTCTTT. Amino acid sequence: CASPPDRNTEAFF.

Here the CDR3 DNA reads TGTGCCAGCAGCCCTCGACTAGCAGGGACCGGGGAGCTGTTTTTT. Amino acids: CASSPRLAGTGELFF. The V call is TRBV11-2, the J call TRBJ2-2, with TRBD2 matching 7 bases. Germline lookup yields CDR1 SGHAT and CDR2 FQNNGV. The CDR3 length is 15 residues. V trimming: 5 bases; J trimming: 5 bases; junction bases outside the gene matches: 8.